The T cell receptor beta chain described here comes from a study of graft-versus-host responses after intestinal transplantation. The overall study: Anti-thymocyte globulin induction was given to all recipients, followed by tacrolimus and steroids for roughly 3 years. Study-wide points: Allografts from individuals with graft-donor T cell macrochimerism displayed high graft-versus-host to host-versus-graft clonal ratios. Levels of circulating GvH clones at their peak were associated with early post-transplant HvG declines.

Tissue from the graft was processed to free its intraepithelial and lamina propria lymphocytes. Measured with immunoSEQ multiplex PCR; TCRdb has only the in-frame clones, and not every one. Of 20,000 to 25,000 clones in the sample, around 78% were seen once. This clone appeared once. Its antigen is unknown. The receptor was derived from a human patient who received an intestinal transplant, so some T cells may come from the graft donor. The sample in question was ileum tissue, obtained 12 days after intestinal transplant.

CDR3 in amino acids: CASSFGSGSGNTIYF. CDR3 DNA sequence: TGTGCCAGCAGCTTTGGTTCAGGCTCTGGAAACACCATATATTTT. This sequence joins TRBV5-6 and TRBJ1-3; D gene ambiguous. Per the germline V gene, CDR1 is SGHDT and CDR2 is YYEEEE. The CDR3 has 15 amino acids. Trimming took 2 bases from V and 0 from J, leaving 9 bases between them.